Listed below are T cell receptor beta chains from one sample, sequenced in a study of early T cells in non-severe SARS-CoV-2 infection. Using its own MiXCR run on the 5' RACE reads, TCRdb lists one record per CDR3 protein. Of approximately 45,000 distinct CDR3 sequences in the sample, roughly a tenth were seen once. The sample consisted of whole blood. The receptors were sampled from an adult who was a healthcare worker with PCR-confirmed SARS-CoV-2 infection or an uninfected control (not recorded which). Both conserved end residues are part of each CDR3. A D gene is named only where the DNA matches it firmly. For some rows the clone size is stated as once, few or many, or as a class when expanded; others skip it.

CDR3: CASSFGRSRAGNTIYF
DNA: TGTGCCAGCAGCTTTGGACGCTCCAGAGCTGGAAACACCATATATTTT
V: TRBV11-2
J: TRBJ1-3
D: NA
size: few

CDR3: CSATTGGGTDTQYF
DNA: TGCAGTGCTACAACGGGGGGGGGCACAGATACGCAGTATTTT
V: TRBV20-1
J: TRBJ2-3
D: TRBD2
size: many

CDR3: CASSERADRTDTQYF
DNA: TGCGCCAGCAGTGAGAGGGCCGATCGCACAGATACGCAGTATTTT
V: TRBV10-2
J: TRBJ2-3
D: NA
size: few

CDR3: CASSERGVVRETQYF
DNA: TGTGCCAGCAGTGAAAGGGGGGTTGTTAGAGAGACCCAGTACTTC
V: TRBV2
J: TRBJ2-5
D: NA
size: few

CDR3: CASSRTDTQYF
DNA: TGTGCCAGCAGTCGAACAGATACGCAGTATTTT
V: TRBV12-3/TRBV12-4
J: TRBJ2-3
D: NA
size: many

CDR3: CVSSLTRGKQYF
DNA: TGTGTCAGCAGCTTAACACGGGGGAAGCAGTATTTT
V: TRBV7-3
J: TRBJ2-3
D: NA
size: NA

CDR3: CAGSFVRPNRPGNTIYF
DNA: TGTGCCGGCAGTTTTGTAAGGCCCAACCGACCGGGAAACACCATATATTTT
V: TRBV12-3/TRBV12-4
J: TRBJ1-3
D: NA
size: NA

CDR3: CAIRGSSGQGTETQYF
DNA: TGTGCCATCAGGGGCTCTTCGGGACAGGGGACGGAGACCCAGTACTTC
V: TRBV10-3
J: TRBJ2-5
D: TRBD1
size: many

CDR3: CSVVQGIQYF
DNA: TGCAGCGTGGTTCAGGGAATTCAGTACTTC
V: TRBV29-1
J: TRBJ2-4
D: NA
size: NA

CDR3: CASSEGQVGLTYNSPLHF
DNA: TGTGCCAGCAGCGAGGGACAGGTCGGTCTGACCTATAATTCACCCCTCCACTTT
V: TRBV11-1
J: TRBJ1-6
D: TRBD1
size: NA

CDR3: CASSLRSPGLFMTQPQHF
DNA: TGTGCCAGCAGTTTAAGGAGCCCCGGCCTCTTTATGACTCAGCCCCAGCATTTT
V: TRBV27
J: TRBJ1-5
D: NA
size: many

CDR3: CASSPKEDTQYF
DNA: TGTGCCAGCAGCCCAAAGGAAGATACGCAGTATTTT
V: TRBV7-2
J: TRBJ2-3
D: NA
size: few

CDR3: CASSRGGLSGANVLTF
DNA: TGTGCCAGCAGCCGGGGCGGCCTCTCTGGGGCCAACGTCCTGACTTTC
V: TRBV7-3
J: TRBJ2-6
D: NA
size: many

CDR3: CASSEPGAGSSYEQYF
DNA: TGTGCCAGCAGTGAACCCGGGGCAGGGTCCTCCTACGAGCAGTACTTC
V: TRBV2
J: TRBJ2-7
D: NA
size: many

CDR3: CASSYRLDGEKLFF
DNA: TGTGCCAGCAGTTACAGGCTGGACGGGGAAAAACTGTTTTTT
V: TRBV6-5
J: TRBJ1-4
D: NA
size: many

CDR3: CASSLGVTGPSGANVLTF
DNA: TGTGCCAGCAGCTTAGGGGTGACAGGTCCCTCTGGGGCCAACGTCCTGACTTTC
V: TRBV7-2
J: TRBJ2-6
D: NA
size: few

CDR3: CAWSVGGSGNTIYF
DNA: TGTGCCTGGAGTGTGGGGGGCTCTGGAAACACCATATATTTT
V: TRBV30
J: TRBJ1-3
D: NA
size: many

CDR3: CASSPVQMTTNEKLFF
DNA: TGTGCCAGCTCACCCGTACAGATGACAACTAATGAAAAACTGTTTTTT
V: TRBV18
J: TRBJ1-4
D: NA
size: many

CDR3: CASSSDRKAPGANVLTF
DNA: TGCGCCAGCAGCTCGGACAGGAAAGCCCCTGGGGCCAACGTCCTGACTTTC
V: TRBV5-1
J: TRBJ2-6
D: TRBD1
size: NA

CDR3: CAWQKRGGQKEQYF
DNA: TGTGCCTGGCAGAAACGAGGTGGACAGAAGGAGCAGTACTTC
V: TRBV30
J: TRBJ2-7
D: NA
size: many

CDR3: CASSPGTGGNSPLHF
DNA: TGTGCCAGCTCACCCGGGACAGGGGGTAATTCACCCCTCCACTTT
V: TRBV18
J: TRBJ1-6
D: TRBD1
size: few

CDR3: CASSFNGILQETQYF
DNA: TGTGCCAGCAGCTTTAACGGGATCCTCCAAGAGACCCAGTACTTC
V: TRBV11-2
J: TRBJ2-5
D: NA
size: NA

CDR3: CASRIGSYNSPLHF
DNA: TGTGCCAGCAGAATTGGTTCCTATAATTCACCCCTCCACTTT
V: TRBV27
J: TRBJ1-6
D: NA
size: NA

CDR3: CASSLARLGEGKGNTIYF
DNA: TGTGCCAGCAGCTTGGCCCGGCTGGGGGAAGGAAAAGGAAACACCATATATTTT
V: TRBV7-8
J: TRBJ1-3
D: NA
size: few

CDR3: CSVSRRGVNEQFF
DNA: TGCAGCGTCTCCAGGCGAGGGGTTAATGAGCAGTTCTTC
V: TRBV29-1
J: TRBJ2-1
D: NA
size: NA

CDR3: CASSISDRAHEQYF
DNA: TGTGCTAGCAGCATATCGGACAGGGCTCACGAGCAGTACTTC
V: TRBV7-7
J: TRBJ2-7
D: TRBD1
size: few

CDR3: CASSEQGAGANVLTF
DNA: TGTGCCAGCAGTGAACAGGGGGCTGGGGCCAACGTCCTGACTTTC
V: TRBV2
J: TRBJ2-6
D: TRBD1
size: NA

CDR3: CSVTPGLAGEYEQYF
DNA: TGCAGCGTTACTCCGGGACTAGCGGGGGAGTACGAGCAGTACTTC
V: TRBV29-1
J: TRBJ2-7
D: TRBD2
size: NA

CDR3: CASRPRQGRGDGYTF
DNA: TGTGCCAGCAGACCCCGTCAGGGGCGGGGAGATGGCTACACCTTC
V: TRBV7-6
J: TRBJ1-2
D: NA
size: many

CDR3: CSVEKGYQETQYF
DNA: TGCAGCGTTGAAAAAGGGTACCAAGAGACCCAGTACTTC
V: TRBV29-1
J: TRBJ2-5
D: NA
size: NA

CDR3: CASRLTGGSDFTF
DNA: TGTGCCAGCAGGTTAACAGGAGGTTCGGACTTCACCTTC
V: TRBV7-3
J: TRBJ1-2
D: NA
size: many

CDR3: CASSLSPGVLNTEAFF
DNA: TGCGCCAGTTCACTCAGTCCAGGGGTTCTGAACACTGAAGCTTTCTTT
V: TRBV5-1
J: TRBJ1-1
D: NA
size: few

CDR3: CSVSDRGENGYTF
DNA: TGCAGCGTTTCAGACAGGGGAGAAAATGGCTACACCTTC
V: TRBV29-1
J: TRBJ1-2
D: TRBD1
size: few

CDR3: CASSLRVQGAREKETQYF
DNA: TGTGCCAGCAGCTTACGGGTGCAGGGGGCGAGAGAAAAAGAGACCCAGTACTTC
V: TRBV7-3
J: TRBJ2-5
D: TRBD1
size: NA

CDR3: CAISESGVAKNIQYF
DNA: TGTGCCATCAGTGAGTCCGGGGTCGCCAAAAACATTCAGTACTTC
V: TRBV10-3
J: TRBJ2-4
D: NA
size: NA

CDR3: CASSQGQGKDGYTF
DNA: TGTGCCAGCAGCCAAGGACAGGGTAAAGATGGCTACACCTTC
V: TRBV3-1
J: TRBJ1-2
D: TRBD1
size: NA

CDR3: CASSVEVGATVNSPLHF
DNA: TGTGCCAGCAGCGTAGAAGTAGGGGCAACGGTAAATTCACCCCTCCACTTT
V: TRBV9
J: TRBJ1-6
D: NA
size: NA

CDR3: CASRFGLGGKSQETQYF
DNA: TGTGCCAGCAGGTTCGGACTTGGGGGAAAATCCCAAGAGACCCAGTACTTC
V: TRBV6-6
J: TRBJ2-5
D: NA
size: few

CDR3: CSVSEGYQPQHF
DNA: TGCAGCGTCAGTGAAGGATACCAGCCCCAGCATTTT
V: TRBV29-1
J: TRBJ1-5
D: NA
size: NA

CDR3: CASSLARAGTEAFF
DNA: TGTGCTAGCAGCCTCGCCCGGGCCGGAACTGAAGCTTTCTTT
V: TRBV7-7
J: TRBJ1-1
D: NA
size: NA

CDR3: CSVSEYNEQFF
DNA: TGCAGCGTCTCAGAATACAATGAGCAGTTCTTC
V: TRBV29-1
J: TRBJ2-1
D: NA
size: few

CDR3: CASSQVRKKDNEQFF
DNA: TGTGCCAGCAGCCAAGTTAGAAAGAAGGACAATGAGCAGTTCTTC
V: TRBV3-1
J: TRBJ2-1
D: NA
size: NA

CDR3: CASSMDRVGNQPQHF
DNA: TGTGCCAGTAGTATGGACAGGGTCGGCAATCAGCCCCAGCATTTT
V: TRBV19
J: TRBJ1-5
D: TRBD1
size: few

CDR3: CATSDFSGGAYNEQFF
DNA: TGTGCCACCAGTGATTTCAGCGGGGGGGCCTACAATGAGCAGTTCTTC
V: TRBV24-1
J: TRBJ2-1
D: TRBD2
size: many

CDR3: CASSLTGAPGANVLTF
DNA: TGCGCCAGCAGCTTGACAGGTGCCCCTGGGGCCAACGTCCTGACTTTC
V: TRBV5-1
J: TRBJ2-6
D: NA
size: few

CDR3: CASEYLGENIQYF
DNA: TGTGCCAGCGAATATTTGGGTGAAAACATTCAGTACTTC
V: TRBV6-1
J: TRBJ2-4
D: NA
size: few

CDR3: CASSPRDRGNTGELFF
DNA: TGTGCCAGCAGCCCCCGGGACAGGGGGAACACCGGGGAGCTGTTTTTT
V: TRBV7-9
J: TRBJ2-2
D: TRBD1
size: many

CDR3: CASSLIGTGNYGYTF
DNA: TGTGCCAGCAGCTTAATCGGGACAGGCAACTATGGCTACACCTTC
V: TRBV7-8
J: TRBJ1-2
D: TRBD1
size: many

CDR3: CASRRNSGSDNTGELFF
DNA: TGTGCCAGCAGACGAAATTCAGGTTCTGATAACACCGGGGAGCTGTTTTTT
V: TRBV6-5
J: TRBJ2-2
D: NA
size: NA

CDR3: CASAPPSTNEKLFF
DNA: TGTGCCAGCGCGCCACCTAGCACTAATGAAAAACTGTTTTTT
V: TRBV4-2
J: TRBJ1-4
D: NA
size: many

CDR3: CASSLTVDRTDTQYF
DNA: TGTGCCAGCAGCCTGACAGTGGATAGGACAGATACGCAGTATTTT
V: TRBV7-3
J: TRBJ2-3
D: NA
size: few

CDR3: CAWRRSDRGLNQPQHF
DNA: TGTGCCTGGAGACGATCCGACAGGGGGTTAAATCAGCCCCAGCATTTT
V: TRBV30
J: TRBJ1-5
D: TRBD1
size: NA

CDR3: CTSSLLTGDNSPLHF
DNA: TGTACCAGCAGCTTGCTGACAGGGGATAATTCACCCCTCCACTTT
V: TRBV5-5
J: TRBJ1-6
D: TRBD1
size: NA

CDR3: CASRSGANNEQFF
DNA: TGTGCCAGCAGATCAGGGGCCAACAATGAGCAGTTCTTC
V: TRBV11-3
J: TRBJ2-1
D: NA
size: many

CDR3: CASTATEGQPQHF
DNA: TGTGCCAGCACCGCGACAGAGGGTCAGCCCCAGCATTTT
V: TRBV6-5
J: TRBJ1-5
D: NA
size: few

CDR3: CARRYEKLFF
DNA: TGTGCCAGAAGATATGAAAAACTGTTTTTT
V: TRBV6-4
J: TRBJ1-4
D: NA
size: NA

CDR3: CASSDDLVAAETQYF
DNA: TGTGCCAGTAGCGACGACCTGGTGGCCGCCGAGACCCAGTACTTC
V: TRBV19
J: TRBJ2-5
D: NA
size: many